This T cell receptor beta chain appears in the sequencing data of a study of cytomegalovirus exposure and HLA in healthy donors. The CDR3 totals 15 residues. The V gene lost 4 bases and the J gene lost 2 bases, with 12 bases spanning the gap. Germline lookup yields CDR1 SGHRS and CDR2 YFSETQ. PCR used 60 Vbeta primers and 13 Jbeta primers. This table comes from immunoSEQ multiplex PCR, and its TCRdb copy is limited to in-frame clones, with some not included. The profile shows tens of thousands of clones, about nine tenths of them singletons. The sequenced sample consisted of PBMCs. The source of this sequence is a woman aged 35 to 49 in good health and CMV-seropositive. This chain uses TRBV5-1 with TRBJ2-2; the D gene is possibly TRBD2 (7 bases). The CDR3 DNA sequence: TGCGCCAGCAGCCGGGGGGACACTAACACCGGGGAGCTGTTTTTT. Protein: CASSRGDTNTGELFF.